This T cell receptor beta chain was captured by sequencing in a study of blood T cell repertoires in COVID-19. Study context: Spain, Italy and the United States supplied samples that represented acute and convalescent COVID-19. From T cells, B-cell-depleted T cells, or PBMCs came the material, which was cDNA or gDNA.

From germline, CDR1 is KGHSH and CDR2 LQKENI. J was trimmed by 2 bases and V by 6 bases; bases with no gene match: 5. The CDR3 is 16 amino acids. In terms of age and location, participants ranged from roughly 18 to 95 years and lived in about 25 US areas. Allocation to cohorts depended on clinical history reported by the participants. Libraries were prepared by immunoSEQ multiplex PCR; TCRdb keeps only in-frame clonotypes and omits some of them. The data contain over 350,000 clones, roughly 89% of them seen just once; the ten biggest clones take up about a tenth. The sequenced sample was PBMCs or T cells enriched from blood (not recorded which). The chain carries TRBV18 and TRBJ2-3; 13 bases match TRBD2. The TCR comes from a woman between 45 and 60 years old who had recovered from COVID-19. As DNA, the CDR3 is TGTGCCAGCTCGCAGGGACTAGCGGGGAACACAGATACGCAGTATTTT. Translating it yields CASSQGLAGNTDTQYF.